Listed below are T cell receptor beta chains from one sample, sequenced in a study of response to subunit inactivated influenza vaccine. TCRdb re-analysed the RT-PCR reads in MiXCR, keeping a single row per CDR3 protein. The table lists roughly 170,000 distinct CDR3 sequences, nearly 9.5% of them singletons. The sequenced sample was non-naive T cells sorted from PBMCs, obtained on the day of vaccination. The receptors shown here come from a man aged 50 to 59 who received an inactivated influenza vaccine. Each CDR3 is given with its conserved first and last residue. D genes are given only for firm matches.

D | V | CDR3
- | TRBV5-1 | CASSLGVNEQYF
- | TRBV4-1 | CASSQNEYYNQPQHF
- | TRBV20-1 | CSAKRGNNEQFF
- | TRBV20-1 | CSARQLAPFNEQFF
- | TRBV18 | CASSSGQGPGAKNIQYF
- | TRBV3-1 | CASSQESRDSYRGYTF
TRBD2 | TRBV5-6 | CASSLSGTTDTQYF
- | TRBV7-2 | CASSPDRRFRAQYF
TRBD2 | TRBV27 | CASKMTSGSGLEQFF
TRBD1 | TRBV6-2/TRBV6-3 | CASSTGGSSYEQYF
- | TRBV5-5 | CASSLGPGSSYEQYF
- | TRBV28 | CASSLPADQETQYF
- | TRBV9 | CASSIRTLDYGYTF
- | TRBV7-9 | CASSLGQVGDIQYF
- | TRBV7-8 | CASSFGLAESYEQYF
TRBD2 | TRBV20-1 | CSAIKPSGGTDTQYF
- | TRBV6-2/TRBV6-3 | CASRTDSYAPSYF
- | TRBV7-9 | CASSLDMNTEAFF
TRBD2 | TRBV7-2 | CASSLTSGSADTQYF
- | TRBV5-5 | CASSWDYNSPLHF
- | TRBV7-3 | CASSLTLASNEQFF
TRBD1 | TRBV4-2 | CASSQSGQGAPQYF
TRBD2 | TRBV12-3/TRBV12-4 | CASSLLGGGYEQYF
- | TRBV14 | CASSPLLGQTRMGANVLTF
- | TRBV20-1 | CSGGEGNYGYTF
TRBD2 | TRBV7-2 | CASSLYGTSVTDTQYF
TRBD2 | TRBV5-6 | CASSLWGLLEQFF
TRBD1 | TRBV6-2/TRBV6-3 | CASSPRDRSSYEQYF
- | TRBV20-1 | CSARDFLNLAFF
TRBD1 | TRBV18 | CASSRQGDYGYTF
TRBD2 | TRBV12-3/TRBV12-4 | CASSLEGLAGETQYF
TRBD2 | TRBV5-6 | CASSSPSRLAGVSQYF
- | TRBV20-1 | CSAVLATTQYF
- | TRBV20-1 | CSARALTQETQYF
TRBD2 | TRBV24-1 | CATSDLPSGNTGELFF
TRBD1 | TRBV11-2 | CASSLALTGGLQSSGNTIYF
- | TRBV10-3 | CAISESTRGRLNTEAFF
- | TRBV4-2 | CASSQDPGETQYF
- | TRBV5-1 | CASSPSGVLPRDTQYF
TRBD2 | TRBV27 | CASYSPGTNYEQYF
TRBD2 | TRBV5-1 | CASSSPGLAGGYNEQFF
TRBD1 | TRBV3-1 | CASRQTGALNTEAFF
TRBD2 | TRBV20-1 | CSARKRERYEQYF
- | TRBV5-1 | CASRSWGGGEQFF
- | TRBV6-2/TRBV6-3 | CASSYSPGVQFF
TRBD1 | TRBV7-8 | CASRLGTGVNTEAFF
TRBD1 | TRBV3-1 | CASSRSGQGARTDTQYF
- | TRBV30 | CAWSGGGKGSSYNEQFF
- | TRBV30 | CAWSPLSRGYTF
- | TRBV6-5 | CASSSERTSSYNEQFF
TRBD2 | TRBV18 | CASSRGTRDTQYF
- | TRBV12-3/TRBV12-4 | CASSLAPGASQPQHF
TRBD1 | TRBV4-1 | CASRQGAANTGELFF
TRBD2 | TRBV7-9 | CASSPPRGGEETQYF
- | TRBV18 | CASSRTENTEAFF
- | TRBV6-5 | CASSSLFGNTIYF
- | TRBV18 | CASSPSGQGTEAFF
TRBD1 | TRBV11-3 | CASSLGAQGAYEQFF
- | TRBV6-1 | CASSVGGAYEAFF
TRBD1 | TRBV29-1 | CSAREGAFGQPQHF